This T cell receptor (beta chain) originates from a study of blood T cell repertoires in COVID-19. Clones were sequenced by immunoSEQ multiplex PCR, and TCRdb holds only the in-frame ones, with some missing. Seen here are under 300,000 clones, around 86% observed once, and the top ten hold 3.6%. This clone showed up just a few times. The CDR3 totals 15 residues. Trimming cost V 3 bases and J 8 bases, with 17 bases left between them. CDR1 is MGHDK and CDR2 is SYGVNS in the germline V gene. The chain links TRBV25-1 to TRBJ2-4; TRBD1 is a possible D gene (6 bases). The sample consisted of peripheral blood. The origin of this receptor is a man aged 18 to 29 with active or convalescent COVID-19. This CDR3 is CASSDWTVGVDIQYF. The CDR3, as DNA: TGTGCCAGCAGTGACTGGACAGTCGGAGTGGACATTCAGTACTTC.